The present TCR beta chain was sequenced within a study of identical twins. A single record per CDR3 protein comes from TCRdb applying MiXCR to the 5' RACE reads. The sample has some 200,000 distinct CDR3 sequences, 6% to 9% seen once; the top ten hold 1.9%. This clonotype was seen a few times. Its antigen is still unknown. Overall study findings and caveats: The study reached conclusions through statistical analysis that was cross-sectional, not following the same donors.

The CDR3 length is 15 residues. CDR1 and CDR2 from the germline V gene are MNHNS and SASEGT. V was trimmed by 7 bases and J by 8 bases, leaving 20 bases between them. These records were also assigned to another study, of yellow fever vaccine responses in identical twins.

Sequencing used memory (CD45RO+) T cells sorted from blood. V and J are TRBV6-1 and TRBJ2-2; maybe TRBD1 (6 bases). This sequence was found in a woman younger than 30 in good health. The CDR3 here is CASMGSTGKGGELFF. In nucleotides, the CDR3 is TGTGCCAGCATGGGGTCTACAGGGAAGGGGGGGGAGCTGTTTTTT.